These T cell receptor beta chains were read from a single sample in a study of blood T cell repertoires in COVID-19. Profiled with immunoSEQ multiplex PCR; TCRdb holds only in-frame clones, not every one. There are tens of thousands of clones in the sample; around four fifths occur only once, and roughly 5.3% lies in the top ten. The specimen was peripheral blood. Receptors originate from a man over 45 with active COVID-19. CDR3s include the opening cysteine and the closing phenylalanine or tryptophan. The D gene is left open where the match is weak. Size values are once, few and many counts, or a class for expanded clones, and some rows have none.

v_call	j_call	clone_size	d_call	cdr3_nt	cdr3_aa
TRBV20-1	TRBJ1-2	NA	NA	TGCAGTGCTAGTCCGGGACACCGTAACTATGGCTACACCTTC	CSASPGHRNYGYTF
TRBV30	TRBJ1-2	NA	TRBD1	TGTGCCTGGGGACAGGGGGCTCCCGGCTACACCTTC	CAWGQGAPGYTF
TRBV7-8	TRBJ1-6	few	TRBD1	TGTGCCAGCAGCGACAGGGGGCAAGACTATAATTCACCCCTCCACTTT	CASSDRGQDYNSPLHF
TRBV10-3	TRBJ2-3	NA	TRBD1	TGTGCCATCAGGGGACAGATTAGCACAGATACGCAGTATTTT	CAIRGQISTDTQYF
TRBV18	TRBJ2-3	NA	TRBD1	TGTGCCAGCTCACCGCTGACAGGGGGCTTCCCAGATACGCAGTATTTT	CASSPLTGGFPDTQYF
TRBV29-1	TRBJ1-2	NA	TRBD1	TGCAGCGTTGAACCGACAGGGGTAGGCTACACCTTC	CSVEPTGVGYTF
TRBV4-1	TRBJ2-1	NA	TRBD2	TGCGCCAGCAGCCAACTAGCGGGAGCGGGCAATGAGCAGTTCTTC	CASSQLAGAGNEQFF
TRBV5-1	TRBJ1-3	NA	NA	TGCGCCAGCAGGCAAAAGGGGTCTAGTGACACCATATATTTT	CASRQKGSSDTIYF
TRBV19	TRBJ1-2	once	TRBD1	TGTGCCAGTGAGACAGGGTTGGACTATGGCTACACCTTC	CASETGLDYGYTF
TRBV4-2	TRBJ2-2	once	TRBD2	TGTGCCAGCAGCCAAGATACCAGCGGGGGGGCCGGGGAGCTGTTTTTT	CASSQDTSGGAGELFF
TRBV11-3	TRBJ1-1	NA	TRBD1	TGTGCCAGCAGCGACCCCCGACAGGGGCGAACTGAAGCTTTCTTT	CASSDPRQGRTEAFF
TRBV6-2/TRBV6-3	TRBJ2-3	once	TRBD2	TGTGCCAGCAGTTACTCGAATAGCGGGAGGTCGGATACGCAGTATTTT	CASSYSNSGRSDTQYF
TRBV3-1/TRBV3-2	TRBJ2-1	NA	TRBD1	TGTGCCAGCAGCCAAATGCCGGGACAGGGGACTACCGTAGAGTTCTTC	CASSQMPGQGTTVEFF
TRBV4-3	TRBJ2-1	NA	TRBD1	TGCGCCAGCAGCCGGGACAGGGGCTCCTACAATGAGCAGTTCTTC	CASSRDRGSYNEQFF
TRBV18	TRBJ2-6	NA	NA	TGTGCCAGCTCACCACCGGTAGAGGGTTCTGGGGCCAACGTCCTGACTTTC	CASSPPVEGSGANVLTF
TRBV7-3	TRBJ1-2	few	NA	TGTGCCAGCAGCTTAACGAGGGAGGGACGAGGAAATGGCTACACCTTC	CASSLTREGRGNGYTF
TRBV25-1	TRBJ2-5	NA	NA	TGTGCCACCCAGGGGCCAGCGAGAGAGACCCAGTACTTC	CATQGPARETQYF
TRBV29-1	TRBJ2-7	NA	TRBD1	TGCAGCGTTTATGGGACAGGGGGCTACGAGCAGTACTTC	CSVYGTGGYEQYF
TRBV3-1/TRBV3-2	TRBJ1-2	few	NA	TGTGCCAGCAGCCAATCGGACAACTCTGGTGGCTACACCTTC	CASSQSDNSGGYTF
TRBV4-1	TRBJ2-3	NA	NA	TGCGCCAGCAGCCAAGCGGGGGTTAAAACAGATACGCAGTATTTT	CASSQAGVKTDTQYF
TRBV2	TRBJ1-6	NA	TRBD1	TGTGCCAGCAAATCCACAGGGGCCGTTAATTCACCCCTCCACTTT	CASKSTGAVNSPLHF
TRBV6-5	TRBJ2-1	NA	NA	TGTGCCAGCAGTTCGACTCCGGGATCCTACAATGAGCAGTTCTTC	CASSSTPGSYNEQFF
TRBV2	TRBJ2-7	NA	NA	TGTGCCAGCAGTGTCATAGTATTCTACGAGCAGTACTTC	CASSVIVFYEQYF
TRBV11-3	TRBJ2-3	NA	NA	TGTGCCAGCAGCTTATCGACCTCTGGGAGTGGCACAGATACGCAGTATTTT	CASSLSTSGSGTDTQYF
TRBV7-9	TRBJ2-7	NA	NA	TGTGCCAGCAGCTTAACGGGCTACGAGCAGTACTTC	CASSLTGYEQYF
TRBV11-2	TRBJ1-3	few	NA	TGTGCCAGCAGCCTTCTTCGAGGGTCTGGAAACACCATATATTTT	CASSLLRGSGNTIYF
TRBV5-1	TRBJ2-5	NA	TRBD2	TGCGCCAGCAGCTTGGCCCGGGTAGCGGGAGGGCGAGAGACCCAGTACTTC	CASSLARVAGGRETQYF
TRBV11-2	TRBJ2-1	NA	NA	TGTGCCAGCAGCCCGACTGCGGGGGCCGTCTATGGTGAGCAGTTCTTC	CASSPTAGAVYGEQFF
TRBV19	TRBJ1-1	large	NA	TGTGCCAGTAGGCTGGACTTTCTCGTAACTGAAGCTTTCTTT	CASRLDFLVTEAFF
TRBV2	TRBJ2-5	NA	TRBD2	TGTGCCAGCAATGCGGAGGGAGGGGAGACCCAGTACTTC	CASNAEGGETQYF
TRBV6-1	TRBJ2-3	NA	TRBD2	TGTGCCAGCACTAGCGGGATAGGGCAGTATTTT	CASTSGIGQYF
TRBV6-1	TRBJ2-7	NA	TRBD1	TGTGCCAGCAGTGAATTCCCCCAGGGGGCCTACGAGCAGTACTTC	CASSEFPQGAYEQYF
TRBV5-1	TRBJ2-5	NA	TRBD1	TGCGCCAGCAGCTTGGCGGGACAGGCACAAGAGACCCAGTACTTC	CASSLAGQAQETQYF
TRBV5-1	TRBJ2-3	once	TRBD1	TGCGCCAGCTCCCGGACGGGACAGGGTCCAGATACGCAGTATTTT	CASSRTGQGPDTQYF
TRBV7-3	TRBJ2-1	NA	TRBD2	TGTGCCAGCAGCCTCAAACCCCACCGACTAGCGGGAATGGGAAATGAGCAGTTCTTC	CASSLKPHRLAGMGNEQFF
TRBV27	TRBJ2-1	NA	NA	TGTGCCAGCAGAAACTGGGCCGGCTCCAATGAGCAGTTCTTC	CASRNWAGSNEQFF
TRBV4-1	TRBJ1-3	once	NA	TGCGCCAGCAGCTCGACAGCTACTTCTGGAAACACCATATATTTT	CASSSTATSGNTIYF
TRBV10-3	TRBJ2-6	NA	TRBD1	TGTGCCATCAGTGAGACAAAGACAGGGGCGCTCTCTGGGGCCAACGTCCTGACTTTC	CAISETKTGALSGANVLTF
TRBV5-3	TRBJ1-6	NA	NA	TGTGCCAGAAGCCCAGGGCCCCGAAGGTATTCACCCCTCCACTTT	CARSPGPRRYSPLHF
TRBV19	TRBJ2-3	few	TRBD1	TGTGCCGTTCCACCCGAGGGTGGGACAGCGCCAGATACGCAGTATTTT	CAVPPEGGTAPDTQYF
TRBV6-5	TRBJ2-7	few	NA	TGTGCCAGCAGTTACTCAAGAACTGCCTACGAGCAGTACTTC	CASSYSRTAYEQYF
TRBV29-1	TRBJ2-7	NA	TRBD1	TGCAGCGTTGAAGGCCGCCAGGGGGCTTACGAGCAGTACTTC	CSVEGRQGAYEQYF
TRBV14	TRBJ2-2	few	TRBD2	TGTGCCAGCAGCCAAGCTACTAGCGGCGCGAACACCGGGGAGCTGTTTTTT	CASSQATSGANTGELFF
TRBV7-9	TRBJ1-1	NA	TRBD1	TGTGCCAGCAGCGAGGGGGCCAGCTGGAACACTGAAGCTTTCTTT	CASSEGASWNTEAFF
TRBV7-9	TRBJ2-7	few	NA	TGTGCCAGCAGCCCCAGCCTAATTGGGAGGTCGATATTATCTGGGCAGTACTTC	CASSPSLIGRSILSGQYF
TRBV2	TRBJ1-3	NA	TRBD1	TGTGCCAGCAGCGATGGGACAGGCTTTGGAAACACCATATATTTT	CASSDGTGFGNTIYF
TRBV3-1/TRBV3-2	TRBJ2-1	few	NA	TGTGCCAGCAGCCCGACAGTATCCAATGAGCAGTTCTTC	CASSPTVSNEQFF